This entry describes one T cell receptor (beta chain). The antigen is undetermined. Germline V gives CDR1 SGHRS, CDR2 YFSETQ. This CDR3 is built from 12 residues. V was shortened by 4 bases and J by 9 bases, with 11 bases between the two germline ends. The sample belongs to a study of cytomegalovirus exposure and HLA in healthy donors. The PCR was carried out with 60 Vbeta primers and 13 Jbeta primers. Measured with immunoSEQ multiplex PCR; TCRdb has only the in-frame clones, and not every one. The sample consists of about 130,000 clones, about 80% of them appearing once. Study-wide points: Clonal expansion, a later analysis showed, was greater in HLA-associated TCR beta chains than in equally common others. Both high specificity and high sensitivity reportedly marked the classifier's diagnosis of cytomegalovirus status.

The V call is TRBV5-1, the J call TRBJ2-1, with D perhaps matching TRBD2 (6 bases). The specimen was PBMCs. The sequence was collected from a woman aged 40-49 years in good health and CMV-seronegative. Here the CDR3 DNA reads TGCGCCAGCAGCAGCCGGGGAGGTGAGCAGTTCTTC. Translation gives CASSSRGGEQFF.